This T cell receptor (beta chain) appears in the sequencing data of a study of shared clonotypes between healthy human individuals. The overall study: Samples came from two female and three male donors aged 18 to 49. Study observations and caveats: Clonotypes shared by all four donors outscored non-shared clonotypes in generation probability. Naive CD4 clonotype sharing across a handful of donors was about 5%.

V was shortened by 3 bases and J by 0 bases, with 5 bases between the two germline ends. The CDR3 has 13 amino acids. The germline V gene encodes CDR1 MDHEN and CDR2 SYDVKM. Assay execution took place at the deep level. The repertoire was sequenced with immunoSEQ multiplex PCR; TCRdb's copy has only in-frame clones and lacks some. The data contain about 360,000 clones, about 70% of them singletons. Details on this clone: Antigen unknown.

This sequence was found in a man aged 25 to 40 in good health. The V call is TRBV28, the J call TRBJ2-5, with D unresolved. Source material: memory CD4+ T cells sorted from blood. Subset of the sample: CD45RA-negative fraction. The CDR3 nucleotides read TGTGCCAGCAGTTTCCGGGACCAAGAGACCCAGTACTTC. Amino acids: CASSFRDQETQYF. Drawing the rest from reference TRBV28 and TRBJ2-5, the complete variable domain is DVKVTQSSRYLVKRTGEKVFLECVQDMDHENMFWYRQDPGLGLRLIYFSYDVKMKEKGDIPEGYSVSREKKERFSLILESASTNQTSMYLCASSFRDQETQYFGPGTRLLVL.